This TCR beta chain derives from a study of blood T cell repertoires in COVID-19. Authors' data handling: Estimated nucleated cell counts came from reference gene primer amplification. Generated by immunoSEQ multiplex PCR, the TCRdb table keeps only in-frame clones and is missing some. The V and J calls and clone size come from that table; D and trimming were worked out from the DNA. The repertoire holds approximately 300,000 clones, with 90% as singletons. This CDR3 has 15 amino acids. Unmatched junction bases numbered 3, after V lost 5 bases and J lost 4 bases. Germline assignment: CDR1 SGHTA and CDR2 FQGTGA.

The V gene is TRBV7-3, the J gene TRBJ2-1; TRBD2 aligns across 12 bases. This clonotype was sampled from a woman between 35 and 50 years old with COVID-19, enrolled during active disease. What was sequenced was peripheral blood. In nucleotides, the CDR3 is TGTGCCAGCAGCCTCGGGACTAGCGGGTACAATGAGCAGTTCTTC. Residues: CASSLGTSGYNEQFF. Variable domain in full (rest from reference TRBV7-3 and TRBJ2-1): GAGVSQTPSNKVTEKGKYVELRCDPISGHTALYWYRQSLGQGPEFLIYFQGTGAADDSGLPNDRFFAVRPEGSVSTLKIQRTERGDSAVYLCASSLGTSGYNEQFFGPGTRLTVL.